This T cell receptor (beta chain) was captured by sequencing in a study of blood T cell repertoires in COVID-19. From germline, CDR1 is LNHNV and CDR2 YYDKDF (reference sequence). V dropped 0 bases and J dropped 0; count of bases not matched to a gene: 11. This CDR3 comprises 19 residues. What the recovered Cohort 3 donors had was two negative PCRs, clearance, or symptom resolution. Per the original data handling: From reference gene primer amplification, estimates of nucleated cell counts were derived. Assay used: immunoSEQ multiplex PCR; TCRdb lists only in-frame clones, some missing. V and J calls and clone size are given by that table; D and trimming were obtained from the DNA. The data contain about 460,000 clones, approximately 91% of them singletons.

The material sequenced was PBMCs or T cells enriched from blood (not recorded which). This TCR derives from an older woman who had recovered from COVID-19. The rearrangement links TRBV15 to TRBJ2-1; 7 bases map to TRBD2. The CDR3, as DNA: TGTGCCACCAGCAGAGAACAGCCGAAACTAGCGAGCTCCTACAATGAGCAGTTCTTC. Translation gives CATSREQPKLASSYNEQFF.